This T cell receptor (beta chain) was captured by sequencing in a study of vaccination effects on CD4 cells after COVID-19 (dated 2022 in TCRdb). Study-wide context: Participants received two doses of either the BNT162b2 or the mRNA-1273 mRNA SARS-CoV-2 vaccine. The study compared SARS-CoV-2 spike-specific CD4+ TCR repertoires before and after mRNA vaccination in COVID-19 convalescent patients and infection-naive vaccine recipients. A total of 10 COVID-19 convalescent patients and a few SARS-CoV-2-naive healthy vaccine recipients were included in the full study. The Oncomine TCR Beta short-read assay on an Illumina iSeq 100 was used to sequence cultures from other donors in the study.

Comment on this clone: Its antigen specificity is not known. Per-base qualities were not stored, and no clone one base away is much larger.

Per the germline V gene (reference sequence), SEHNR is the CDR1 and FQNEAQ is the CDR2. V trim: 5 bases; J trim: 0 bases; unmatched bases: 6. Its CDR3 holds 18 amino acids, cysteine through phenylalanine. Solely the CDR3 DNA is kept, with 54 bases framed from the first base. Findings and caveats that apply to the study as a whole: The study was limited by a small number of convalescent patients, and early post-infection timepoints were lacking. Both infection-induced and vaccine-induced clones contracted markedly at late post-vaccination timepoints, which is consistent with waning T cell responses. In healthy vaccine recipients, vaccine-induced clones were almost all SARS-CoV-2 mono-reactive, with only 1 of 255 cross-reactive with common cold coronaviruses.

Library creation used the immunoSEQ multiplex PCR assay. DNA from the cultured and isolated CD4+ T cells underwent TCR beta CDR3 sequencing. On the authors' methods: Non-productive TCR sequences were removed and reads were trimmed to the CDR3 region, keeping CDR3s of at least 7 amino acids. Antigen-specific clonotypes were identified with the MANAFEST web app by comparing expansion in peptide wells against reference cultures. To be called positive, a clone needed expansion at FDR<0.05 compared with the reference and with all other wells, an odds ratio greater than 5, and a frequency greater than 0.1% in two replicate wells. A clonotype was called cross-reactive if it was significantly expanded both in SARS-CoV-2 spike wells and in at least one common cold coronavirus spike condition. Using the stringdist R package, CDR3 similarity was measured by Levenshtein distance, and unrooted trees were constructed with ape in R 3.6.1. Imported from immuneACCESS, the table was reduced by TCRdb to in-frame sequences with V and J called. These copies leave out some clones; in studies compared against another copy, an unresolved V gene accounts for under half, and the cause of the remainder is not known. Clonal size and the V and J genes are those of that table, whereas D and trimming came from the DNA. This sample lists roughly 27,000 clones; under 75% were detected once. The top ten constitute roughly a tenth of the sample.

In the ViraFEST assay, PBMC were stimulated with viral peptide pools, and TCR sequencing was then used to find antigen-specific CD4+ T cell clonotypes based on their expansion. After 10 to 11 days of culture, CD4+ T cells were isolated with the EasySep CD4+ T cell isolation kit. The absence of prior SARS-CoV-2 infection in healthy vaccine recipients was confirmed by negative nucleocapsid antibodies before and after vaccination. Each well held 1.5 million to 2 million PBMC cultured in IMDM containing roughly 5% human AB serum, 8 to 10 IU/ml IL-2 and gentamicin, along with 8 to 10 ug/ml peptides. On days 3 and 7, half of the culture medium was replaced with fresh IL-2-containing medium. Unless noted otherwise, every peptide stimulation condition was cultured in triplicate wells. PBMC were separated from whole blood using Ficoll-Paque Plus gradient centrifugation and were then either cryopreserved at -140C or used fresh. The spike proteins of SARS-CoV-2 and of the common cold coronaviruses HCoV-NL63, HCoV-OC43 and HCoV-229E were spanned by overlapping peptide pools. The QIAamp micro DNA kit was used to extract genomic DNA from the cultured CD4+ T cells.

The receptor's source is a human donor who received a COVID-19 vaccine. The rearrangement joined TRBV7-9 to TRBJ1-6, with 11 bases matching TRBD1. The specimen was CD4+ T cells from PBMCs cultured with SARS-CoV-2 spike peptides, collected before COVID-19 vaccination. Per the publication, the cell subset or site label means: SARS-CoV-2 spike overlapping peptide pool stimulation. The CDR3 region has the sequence CASSLGTGGSSYNSPLHF. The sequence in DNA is TGTGCCAGCAGCCTTGGGACAGGGGGAAGCTCCTATAATTCACCCCTCCACTTT.